The rows below give T cell receptor beta chains drawn from one sample of a study of beta chain features in type 1 diabetes. This table comes from immunoSEQ multiplex PCR, and its TCRdb copy is limited to in-frame clones, with some not included. The table has 200,000 to 250,000 clones, about a sixth seen once. The sample taken for sequencing was naive CD4+ T cells from blood. The receptors were gathered from a man aged 25-45 years with type 1 diabetes. The CDR3 runs from the conserved cysteine through the conserved F or W. A D gene is named only where the DNA matches it firmly. Not every row has a clone size; where given, it reads once, few, many or a size class.

.	.	TRBV9	TRBJ1-1	CASSLGGQNTEAFF	TGTGCCAGCAGCCTCGGGGGGCAGAACACTGAAGCTTTCTTT
.	.	TRBV5-1	TRBJ2-3	CASSAANTQYF	TGCGCCAGCAGCGCTGCGAATACGCAGTATTTT
few	.	TRBV29-1	TRBJ1-2	CSVERTAINGYTF	TGCAGCGTTGAAAGGACAGCGATAAATGGCTACACCTTC
.	.	TRBV7-9	TRBJ1-1	CASSPLGRGIVGNTEAFF	TGTGCCAGCAGTCCCCTCGGAAGGGGAATAGTAGGGAACACTGAAGCTTTCTTT
.	TRBD2	TRBV5-6	TRBJ2-4	CASSLASGSTENIQYF	TGTGCCAGCAGCTTGGCCAGCGGGAGTACTGAGAACATTCAGTACTTC
few	.	TRBV7-2	TRBJ2-5	CASSFVTTLETQYF	TGTGCCAGCAGCTTCGTTACTACCCTGGAGACCCAGTACTTC
.	.	TRBV7-9	TRBJ1-1	CASSLLEAFF	TGTGCCAGCAGCTTGTTAGAGGCTTTCTTT
few	.	TRBV4-1	TRBJ2-6	CASSQNRGANVLTF	TGCGCCAGCAGCCAGAATCGGGGGGCCAACGTCCTGACTTTC
few	.	TRBV7-9	TRBJ1-4	CASSLVQDEKLFF	TGTGCCAGCAGCTTAGTTCAAGATGAAAAACTGTTTTTT
.	TRBD1	TRBV25-1	TRBJ2-7	CASSTQGQGRYEQYF	TGTGCCAGCAGTACCCAGGGACAGGGAAGGTACGAGCAGTACTTC
.	TRBD1	TRBV13	TRBJ2-5	CASSSDRAGKTQYF	TGTGCCAGCAGCTCCGACAGGGCCGGGAAGACCCAGTACTTC
.	.	TRBV7-2	TRBJ1-2	CASSFQGLGYTF	TGTGCCAGCAGCTTCCAGGGGCTCGGCTACACCTTC
.	.	TRBV29-1	TRBJ2-3	CSVDGKFTDTQYF	TGCAGCGTGGATGGGAAATTCACAGATACGCAGTATTTT
few	TRBD1	TRBV25-1	TRBJ2-5	CASSPTPGTGDQETQYF	TGTGCCAGCAGTCCAACACCCGGGACAGGCGACCAAGAGACCCAGTACTTC
.	TRBD2	TRBV9	TRBJ2-7	CASSAAGSGRAEQYF	TGTGCCAGCAGCGCGGCAGGTAGCGGGAGAGCGGAGCAGTACTTC
.	TRBD1	TRBV4-3	TRBJ2-1	CASSQSPGQPYNEQFF	TGCGCCAGCAGCCAATCACCGGGACAGCCCTACAATGAGCAGTTCTTC
few	.	TRBV30	TRBJ2-7	CAWIARGSLDEQYF	TGTGCCTGGATTGCCCGGGGCTCGTTGGACGAGCAGTACTTC
few	.	TRBV29-1	TRBJ2-1	CSVEVGTGSSYNEQFF	TGCAGCGTTGAAGTAGGAACAGGCAGCTCCTACAATGAGCAGTTCTTC
few	.	TRBV29-1	TRBJ2-7	CSVVLGQGSHYEQYF	TGCAGCGTTGTCTTAGGTCAGGGATCCCACTACGAGCAGTACTTC
few	TRBD2	TRBV14	TRBJ2-3	CASSQATSGYTDTQYF	TGTGCCAGCAGCCAGGCCACTAGCGGCTACACAGATACGCAGTATTTT
few	.	TRBV2	TRBJ2-1	CASRENYYNEQFF	TGTGCCAGCAGGGAGAACTACTACAATGAGCAGTTCTTC
few	.	TRBV30	TRBJ1-1	CAWSFLGQRNTEAFF	TGTGCCTGGAGTTTCCTAGGGCAGAGGAACACTGAAGCTTTCTTT
.	.	TRBV6-1	TRBJ2-3	CASSTDRFNTDTQYF	TGTGCCAGCAGCACTGACAGGTTCAATACAGATACGCAGTATTTT
.	.	TRBV7-9	TRBJ2-3	CASDPDTQYF	TGTGCCAGCGACCCCGATACGCAGTATTTT